Shown below are 19 T cell receptor beta chains from a single sample sequenced in a study of cytomegalovirus exposure and HLA in healthy donors. The PCR had 60 Vbeta and 13 Jbeta primers. TCRdb's table, derived via immunoSEQ multiplex PCR, lists solely in-frame clones and lacks some. Of roughly 290,000 clones in the sample, about 80% were seen once. Source material: PBMCs. The receptors derive from a girl under 10 years old in good health and CMV-seronegative.

The chain is built from TRBV5-1 and TRBJ2-7; 11 bases align to TRBD2. J lost 2 bases, V lost 3 bases, and 4 bases had no gene match. In germline, CDR1 is SGHRS, CDR2 YFSETQ. CDR3 size: 15 residues. In DNA, the CDR3 is TGCGCCAGCAGCTCGAATAGCGGGAGGGCCTACGAGCAGTACTTC. Amino acids: CASSSNSGRAYEQYF. Full variable domain (rest looked up from reference TRBV5-1 and TRBJ2-7): KAGVTQTPRYLIKTRGQQVTLSCSPISGHRSVSWYQQTPGQGLQFLFEYFSETQRNKGNFPGRFSGRQFSNSRSEMNVSTLELGDSALYLCASSSNSGRAYEQYFGPGTRLTVT.

This clone showed up just once. V usage is TRBV19 and J usage is TRBJ2-7; the match to TRBD1 covers 11 bases. With V trimmed by 5 bases and J by 3 bases, 12 bases remained unmatched. This CDR3 contains 17 residues. Germline assignment: CDR1 LNHDA and CDR2 SQIVND (reference sequence). CDR3 bases: TGTGCCAGTAGTTCAAAAGGGGACAGGGGGTCGAGCTACGAGCAGTACTTC. It codes for CASSSKGDRGSSYEQYF.

A few counts support this clone. The rearrangement links TRBV2 to TRBJ2-2, with D perhaps TRBD1 (6 bases). V was pared by 6 bases and J by 0 bases, with 17 bases between. Germline-derived CDR1 and CDR2 are SNHLY and FYNNEI. The CDR3 is 17 amino acids. CDR3 nucleotides: TGTGCCAGCAGGAGGGGTACAGGGAGCGCGAACACCGGGGAGCTGTTTTTT. Residues: CASRRGTGSANTGELFF.

The chain combines TRBV14 with TRBJ1-1; D is uncertain. The germline V gene has CDR1 SGHDN and CDR2 FVKESK. This CDR3 comprises 17 residues. V dropped 4 bases and J dropped 0 bases, with 18 bases sitting between them. The CDR3 nucleotides are TGTGCCAGCAGCCTTTCATCCCGGGGAAGAATGAACACTGAAGCTTTCTTT. It specifies CASSLSSRGRMNTEAFF. The whole variable domain, filled in from reference TRBV14 and TRBJ1-1, reads EAGVTQFPSHSVIEKGQTVTLRCDPISGHDNLYWYRRVMGKEIKFLLHFVKESKQDESGMPNNRFLAERTGGTYSTLKVQPAELEDSGVYFCASSLSSRGRMNTEAFFGQGTRLTVV.

The rearrangement joins TRBV21-1 to TRBJ2-1; the DNA was not used to check the table's D call, TRBD2. TRBV21-1 is shown as a pseudogene. The CDR3 covers 13 residues. The CDR3 reads CATSSGSYNEQFF. For the CDR3, the DNA is TGTGCCACTTCTAGCGGGAGCTACAATGAGCAGTTCTTC.

The genes are TRBV7-6 and TRBJ2-3; D gene ambiguous. V was pared by 6 bases and J by 4 bases, with 8 bases between. The CDR3 runs to 12 residues. Germline lookup yields CDR1 SGHVS and CDR2 FNYEAQ. In nucleotides, the CDR3 is TGTGCCAGCAGTCATGGCCCAGATACGCAGTATTTT. Translated: CASSHGPDTQYF.

V usage is TRBV9 and J usage is TRBJ2-5; a weak D match, TRBD1 (6 bases). The CDR3 length is 14 residues. Looked up from germline, CDR1 is SGDLS and CDR2 is YYNGEE. V lost 7 bases and J 5 bases, leaving 18 bases between the germline ends. The chain's CDR3 is CASGTPEGEETQYF. The CDR3 DNA reads TGTGCCAGCGGGACACCTGAGGGTGAGGAGACCCAGTACTTC.

This clone showed up just once. The chain links TRBV27 to TRBJ1-1; tentative D call: TRBD1 (5 bases). Trimming removed 3 bases at V and 1 base at J, with 9 bases between. The CDR3 extends over 14 amino acids. Germline CDR1 reads MNHEY; CDR2 reads SMNVEV (reference sequence). CDR3 sequence: CASSFYDRNTEAFF. The CDR3, as DNA: TGTGCCAGCAGTTTTTACGACAGGAACACTGAAGCTTTCTTT.

The chain recombines TRBV6-5 with TRBJ2-5; 7 bases map to TRBD2. The CDR3 length is 11 residues. The V gene end was trimmed by 4 bases and the J gene end by 7 bases; junction bases not matched to a gene: 0. Per the germline V gene, CDR1 is MNHEY and CDR2 is SVGAGI. CDR3: CASSSGGTQYF. The DNA for the CDR3 is TGTGCCAGCAGTTCGGGGGGGACCCAGTACTTC.

This clone was found a few times. The chain combines TRBV6-6 with TRBJ1-1; D possibly corresponds to TRBD1 (5 bases). In germline, CDR1 is MNHNY, CDR2 SVGAGI (reference sequence). Trimming left V 7 bases short and J 7 bases short, with 16 bases between. The length of the CDR3 is 13 residues. For the CDR3, the DNA is TGTGCCAGCACCTGGATGGGTGACAGTGAAGCTTTCTTT. Protein product: CASTWMGDSEAFF.

V and J are TRBV15 and TRBJ1-5, with a possible D match to TRBD1 (5 bases). V was clipped by 0 bases and J by 13 bases, with 13 bases between them. This CDR3 has 13 residues. Per germline, CDR1 LNHNV and CDR2 YYDKDF (reference sequence). In DNA, the CDR3 is TGTGCCACCAGCAGAGATCTCGGCGGGACTCAGCATTTT. This sequence encodes CATSRDLGGTQHF.

The chain has TRBV6-4 and TRBJ2-2; a possible D gene is TRBD1 (6 bases). Trimming pared 6 bases from V and 1 base from J, leaving 9 bases between. The CDR3 has 14 residues. Germline CDR1 reads MRHNA; CDR2 reads SNTAGT. The DNA of the CDR3 is TGTGCCAGCAGGAGACAGGTGAACACCGGGGAGCTGTTTTTT. Protein sequence: CASRRQVNTGELFF.

This clone was recorded only once. The chain has TRBV27 and TRBJ2-1; no clear D. Germline CDR1 is MNHEY and CDR2 is SMNVEV (reference sequence). V was clipped by 4 bases and J by 1 base, with 17 bases between them. The CDR3 length is 17 residues. The DNA of the CDR3 is TGTGCCAGCAGTTCTCGTCCCTCTAGTTCTTCCTACAATGAGCAGTTCTTC. As protein: CASSSRPSSSSYNEQFF.

This clone was detected only once. The V gene is TRBV12-2, the J gene TRBJ2-3; TRBD2, as called in the table, went unchecked against the DNA. TRBV12-2 corresponds to a pseudogene. The CDR3 sequence is 21 residues long. The CDR3 DNA reads TGTGCAAGTCGCTTAGGGAAAGGCGGCGGGAGGGTTTTTCCTAGCACAGATACGCAGTATTTT. It is translated as CASRLGKGGGRVFPSTDTQYF.

The V and J genes are TRBV7-6 and TRBJ2-7, with 9 bases identical to TRBD2. This CDR3 spans 15 amino acids. Germline CDR1 reads SGHVS; CDR2 reads FNYEAQ. V was clipped by 3 bases and J by 5 bases; unmatched bases: 8. The CDR3 nucleotides read TGTGCCAGCAGCTTGTCGGGACTAGCTTTAAACGAGCAGTACTTC. The encoded protein is CASSLSGLALNEQYF.

The CDR3 region is CASSMEQALEAFF. DNA of the CDR3: TGTGCCAGTAGTATGGAACAGGCCCTTGAAGCTTTCTTT. V gene TRBV19 combines with J gene TRBJ1-1; perhaps TRBD1 as D (5 bases). CDR1 and CDR2 from the germline V gene are LNHDA and SQIVND (reference sequence). This CDR3 has 13 residues. V dropped 3 bases and J dropped 7 bases, with 12 bases sitting between them. Full variable domain (rest looked up from reference TRBV19 and TRBJ1-1): DGGITQSPKYLFRKEGQNVTLSCEQNLNHDAMYWYRQDPGQGLRLIYYSQIVNDFQKGDIAEGYSVSREKKESFPLTVTSAQKNPTAFYLCASSMEQALEAFFGQGTRLTVV.

The rearrangement links TRBV5-5 to TRBJ2-4, with D tentatively TRBD2 (5 bases). Germline lookup yields CDR1 SGHKS and CDR2 YYEKEE (reference sequence). V was trimmed by 2 bases and J by 4 bases, leaving 13 bases between them. CDR3 length: 15 residues. CDR3 coding DNA: TGTGCCAGCAGCTTAGCCAGGCGGGCGAAAAACATTCAGTACTTC. This sequence encodes CASSLARRAKNIQYF.

The chain recombines TRBV6-5 with TRBJ1-4; weak D call: TRBD1 (5 bases). The CDR3 covers 14 residues. CDR1 and CDR2 (germline): MNHEY, SVGAGI. V was clipped by 2 bases and J by 7 bases, with 11 bases between them. CDR3 sequence (DNA): TGTGCCAGCAGTTACACCCAGGGTGGTGAAAAACTGTTTTTT. It specifies CASSYTQGGEKLFF.

This clone was seen only once. The junction differs from germline at one of its ends, possibly a read error. The chain employs TRBV7-9 and TRBJ1-1, with 7 bases aligning to TRBD1. Per the germline V gene, CDR1 is SEHNR and CDR2 is FQNEAQ (reference sequence). The CDR3 sequence is 16 residues long. Written as DNA, the CDR3 is TGTTCCAGCAGCTTACAGAGGGGGCCGGTGAACACTGAAGCTTTCTTT. Protein sequence: CSSSLQRGPVNTEAFF.